This T cell receptor (beta chain) was documented in a study of cytomegalovirus exposure and HLA in healthy donors. PCR amplification relied on 60 Vbeta primers (plus 13 Jbeta primers). TCRdb keeps only in-frame clones here, not all; method: immunoSEQ multiplex PCR. Among approximately 100,000 clones, approximately 9% were seen once, and the ten largest hold 5% to 5.5%. V lost 4 bases to trimming and J lost 0 bases, with 7 bases between them. The CDR3 covers 14 residues. CDR1 is SGHDT and CDR2 is YYEEEE in the germline V gene. The sequencing sample was made of PBMCs. This chain uses TRBV5-6 with TRBJ1-4; D unresolved. This TCR was recovered from a man between 50 and 59 years old in good health and CMV-seropositive. CDR3 loop: CASSPGATNEKLFF. In DNA, the CDR3 is TGTGCCAGCAGCCCGGGTGCAACTAATGAAAAACTGTTTTTT.